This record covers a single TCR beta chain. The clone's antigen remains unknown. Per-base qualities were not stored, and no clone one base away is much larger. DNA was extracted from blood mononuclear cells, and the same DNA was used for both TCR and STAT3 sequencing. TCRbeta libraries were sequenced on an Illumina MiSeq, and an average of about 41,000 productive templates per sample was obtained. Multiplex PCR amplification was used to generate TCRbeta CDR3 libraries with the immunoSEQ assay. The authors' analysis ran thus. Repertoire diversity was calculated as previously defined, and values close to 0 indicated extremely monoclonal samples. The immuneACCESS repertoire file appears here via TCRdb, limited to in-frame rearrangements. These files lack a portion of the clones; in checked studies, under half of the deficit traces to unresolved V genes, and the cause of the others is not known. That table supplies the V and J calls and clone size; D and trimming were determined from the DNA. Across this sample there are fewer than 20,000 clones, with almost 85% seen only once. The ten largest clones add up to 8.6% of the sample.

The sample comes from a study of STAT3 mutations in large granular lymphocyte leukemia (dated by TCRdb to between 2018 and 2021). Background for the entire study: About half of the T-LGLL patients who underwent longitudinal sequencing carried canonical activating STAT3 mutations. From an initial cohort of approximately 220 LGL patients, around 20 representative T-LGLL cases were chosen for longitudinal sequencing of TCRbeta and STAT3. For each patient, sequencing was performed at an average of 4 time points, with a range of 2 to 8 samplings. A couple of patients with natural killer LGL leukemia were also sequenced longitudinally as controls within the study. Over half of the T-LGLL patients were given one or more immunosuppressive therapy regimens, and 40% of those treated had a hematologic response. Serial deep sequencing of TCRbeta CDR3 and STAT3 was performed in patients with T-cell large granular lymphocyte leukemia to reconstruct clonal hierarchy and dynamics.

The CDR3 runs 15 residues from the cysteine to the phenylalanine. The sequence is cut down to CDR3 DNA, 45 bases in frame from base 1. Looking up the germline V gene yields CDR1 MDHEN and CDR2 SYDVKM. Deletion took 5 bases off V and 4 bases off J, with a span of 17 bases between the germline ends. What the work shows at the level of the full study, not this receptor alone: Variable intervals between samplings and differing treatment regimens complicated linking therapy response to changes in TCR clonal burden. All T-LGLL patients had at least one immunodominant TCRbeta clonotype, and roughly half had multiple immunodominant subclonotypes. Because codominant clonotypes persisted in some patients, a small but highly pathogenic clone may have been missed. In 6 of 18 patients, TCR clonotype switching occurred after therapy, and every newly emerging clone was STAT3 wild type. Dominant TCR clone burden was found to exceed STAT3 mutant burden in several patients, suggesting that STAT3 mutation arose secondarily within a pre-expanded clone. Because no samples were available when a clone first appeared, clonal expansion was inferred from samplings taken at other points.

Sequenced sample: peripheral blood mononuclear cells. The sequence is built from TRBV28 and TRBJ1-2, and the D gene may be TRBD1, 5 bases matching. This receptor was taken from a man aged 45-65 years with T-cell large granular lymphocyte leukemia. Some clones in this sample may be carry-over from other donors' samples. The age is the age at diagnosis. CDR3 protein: CASSTPGEGIYGYTF. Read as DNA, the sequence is TGTGCCAGCAGTACCCCGGGGGAGGGAATCTATGGCTACACCTTC.